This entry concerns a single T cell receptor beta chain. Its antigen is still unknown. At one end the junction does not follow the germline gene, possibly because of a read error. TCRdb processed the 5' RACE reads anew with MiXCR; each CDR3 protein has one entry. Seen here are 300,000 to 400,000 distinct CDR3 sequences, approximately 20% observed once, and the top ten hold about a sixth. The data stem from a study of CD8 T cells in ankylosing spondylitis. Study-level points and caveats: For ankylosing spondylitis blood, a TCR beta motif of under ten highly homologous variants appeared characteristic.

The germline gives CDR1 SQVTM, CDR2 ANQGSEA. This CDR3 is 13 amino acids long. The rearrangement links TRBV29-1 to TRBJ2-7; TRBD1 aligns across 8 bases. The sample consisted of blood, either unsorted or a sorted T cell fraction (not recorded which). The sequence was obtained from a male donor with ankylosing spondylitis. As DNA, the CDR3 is TGCAGCGTTGGTCGGACAGGGTCCTACGAGCAGTGCTTC. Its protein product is CSVGRTGSYEQCF.